Sequencing of this T cell receptor beta chain was carried out in a study of cytomegalovirus exposure and HLA in healthy donors. Study-level results: The study recorded over 150 TCR beta chains that were cytomegalovirus-associated.

These donors counted as nominally healthy when sampled, but unrecorded immune exposures were likely. The CDR3 loop spans 16 amino acids. Germline loops: CDR1 SEHNR, CDR2 FQNEAQ (reference sequence). With 6 bases clipped from V and 0 bases from J, the junction kept 11 bases outside the gene matches. The PCR used 60 Vbeta and 13 Jbeta primers. Only in-frame clones appear in the TCRdb table, and some are missing; sequencing was by immunoSEQ multiplex PCR. The sample contains around 150,000 clones, approximately 85% of which appear only once. Concerning this clone: The antigen is undetermined.

The material sequenced was PBMCs. The chain uses TRBV7-9 and TRBJ2-7; 7 nucleotides align to TRBD1. The receptor was derived from a man in his late teens or twenties in good health and CMV-seropositive. CDR3 protein: CASSLLPGQSSYEQYF. DNA for the CDR3: TGTGCCAGCAGTTTACTACCGGGACAGAGCTCCTACGAGCAGTACTTC.